The 8 T cell receptor beta chains below were found in one sample sequenced in a study of T cells in Graves' hyperthyroidism and ophthalmopathy. Researchers took RNA transcripts and amplified the TCR beta CDR3 regions from them. HTBI primers drove first-round RT-PCR of the TCR CDR3. TCRdb called the multiplex PCR reads again in MiXCR, with one record for every CDR3 protein. The sample carries some 510,000 distinct CDR3 sequences, more than 20% recorded once. Material: blood. The receptors stem from a man between 18 and 35 years old with Graves' hyperthyroidism.

This clonotype appeared a few times. Relative to the germline gene, one junction end is altered; a read error may explain this. The chain has TRBV2 and TRBJ2-5; D is tentatively TRBD1 or TRBD2 (5 bases each). CDR1 is SNHLY and CDR2 is FYNNEI in the germline V gene. The CDR3 extends over 13 amino acids. CDR3 sequence: CASGEGPRETQYF. In DNA form, the CDR3 reads TGTGCCAGCGGTGAGGGGCCGCGAGAGACCCAGTACTTC.

Notes on this clonotype: A much larger clone lies a single base off, so this may be a read error. The chain combines TRBV11-2 with TRBJ1-3, with D possibly TRBD1 on 5 matching bases. This CDR3 contains 17 residues. Looked up from germline, CDR1 is SGHAT and CDR2 is FQNNGV. As DNA, the CDR3 is TGTGCCAGCAGCCTGACGGGGGGTGGTCTATCTGGAAACACCAGATATTTT. Its protein is CASSLTGGGLSGNTRYF.

The table lists this clonotype with many counts. This may stem from a read error, because a much larger clone lies one nucleotide away. The chain joins TRBV12-3 or TRBV12-4 to TRBJ2-7; D remains unclear. The CDR3 totals 13 residues. V was trimmed by 5 bases and J by 2 bases, leaving 10 bases between them. The CDR3 spells CASSPTDTYEQYF. In DNA form, the CDR3 reads TGTGCCAGCAGTCCTACAGATACCTACGAGCAGTACTTC.

This clonotype occurred once. The junction departs from the called germline gene at one end, perhaps through a read error. V gene TRBV24-1 combines with J gene TRBJ2-2; possible D gene TRBD2, 5 bases. Germline V gene data show CDR1 as KGHDR and CDR2 as SFDVKD. The CDR3 is 12 residues long. The CDR3 nucleotides are TGTGCCACCAGTGCGGACTCCGGGGATCTGTTTTTT. This translates into CATSADSGDLFF.

This clonotype was recorded many times. The CDR3 is CASSTRSGGETQYF. The CDR3 DNA is TGTGCCAGCAGTACCCGTAGCGGGGGAGAGACCCAGTACTTC. The chain has TRBV6-6 and TRBJ2-5, with 9 bases lining up with TRBD2. The V gene end was trimmed by 5 bases and the J gene end by 4 bases; junction bases not matched to a gene: 5. The CDR3 sequence is 14 residues long. Looked up from germline, CDR1 is MNHNY and CDR2 is SVGAGI (reference sequence).

The V call is TRBV10-2, the J call TRBJ2-7, with TRBD1 matching 8 bases. Germline V gene lookup returns CDR1 WSHSY and CDR2 SAAADI. This CDR3 spans 13 amino acids. V was clipped by 8 bases and J by 6 bases; unmatched bases: 9. CDR3 nucleotide sequence: TGCGCCAGCGATAAGACAGGGGCGGGCGAGCAGTACTTC. Protein: CASDKTGAGEQYF.

This clonotype occurred a few times. V and J are TRBV5-3 and TRBJ1-2, with 8 nucleotides matching TRBD1. TRBV5-3 is assigned to the ORF class and has an uncertain function. The CDR3 covers 16 residues. Trimming removed 10 bases from V and 2 bases from J; junction bases left unmatched: 16. This CDR3 is CAGGGVDRGPNYGYTF. In DNA form, the CDR3 reads TGTGCCGGGGGGGGAGTCGACAGGGGCCCAAACTATGGCTACACCTTC.

This clonotype appeared many times. J is TRBJ1-5 and V is TRBV12-5, with 8 bases lining up with TRBD1. CDR1 is LGHNT, CDR2 FRNRAP, per germline. The CDR3 runs 17 residues. V lost 1 base, J lost 7 bases, and 12 bases stayed unmatched. CDR3 DNA sequence: TGTGCTAGTGGTTTGGACCCCCCAGGGGGCGCAGGCCAGCCCCAGCATTTT. Translated: CASGLDPPGGAGQPQHF.